The following is a TCR beta chain sequence with its context. Time point described: after neoadjuvant nivolumab, at surgical resection. V was pared by 6 bases and J by 12 bases, with 18 bases between. The CDR3 extends over 14 amino acids. Germline assignment: CDR1 LNHDA and CDR2 SQIVND (reference sequence). The sample is drawn from a study of neoadjuvant anti-PD-1 for oral cavity cancer. Blood libraries mostly used around 500 ng genomic DNA, six replicates each. Produced via immunoSEQ multiplex PCR; TCRdb's table is partial and in-frame only. The data show approximately 8,800 clones, 64% seen once. This clonotype originated in a person between 35 and 79 years old with oral cavity squamous cell carcinoma. The sequenced sample was PBMCs, obtained after nivolumab (anti-PD-1) treatment. The rearrangement uses TRBV19 and TRBJ1-6, with D unresolved. CDR3 loop: CASRENSQKGPLHF. The CDR3 DNA reads TGTGCCAGTAGAGAAAACAGCCAGAAAGGACCCCTCCACTTT.